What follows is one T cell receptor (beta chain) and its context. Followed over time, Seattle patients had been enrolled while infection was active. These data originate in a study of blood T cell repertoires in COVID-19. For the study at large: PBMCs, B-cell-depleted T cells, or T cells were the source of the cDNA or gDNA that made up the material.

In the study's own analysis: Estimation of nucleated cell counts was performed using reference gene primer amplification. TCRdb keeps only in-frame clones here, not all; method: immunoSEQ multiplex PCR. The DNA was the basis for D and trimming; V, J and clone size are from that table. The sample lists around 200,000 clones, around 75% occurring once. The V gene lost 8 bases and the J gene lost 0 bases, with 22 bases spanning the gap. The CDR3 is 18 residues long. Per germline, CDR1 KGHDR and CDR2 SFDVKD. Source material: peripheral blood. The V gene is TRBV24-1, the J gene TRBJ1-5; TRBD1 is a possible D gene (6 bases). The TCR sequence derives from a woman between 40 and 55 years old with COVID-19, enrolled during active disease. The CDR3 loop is CATIHSGGQSASNQPQHF. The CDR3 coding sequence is TGTGCCACCATCCACTCCGGGGGGCAGTCGGCTAGCAATCAGCCCCAGCATTTT.